This TCR beta chain was sequenced during a study of blood T cell repertoires in COVID-19. TCRdb's copy holds only in-frame clones and misses some; the assay was immunoSEQ multiplex PCR. The sample lists about 360,000 clones; 75% to 90% were seen once. CDR3 length equals 14 residues. Germline-derived CDR1 and CDR2 are SEHNR and FQNEAQ (reference sequence). The V gene lost 6 bases and the J gene lost 6 bases, with 14 bases spanning the gap. Sequencing used peripheral blood. The sequence was collected from a woman in her fifties or sixties with COVID-19, enrolled during active disease. The chain uses TRBV7-9 and TRBJ1-4; possible D gene TRBD1, 5 bases. CDR3: CASRITGRDEKLFF. In DNA, the CDR3 is TGTGCCAGCAGAATTACAGGAAGAGATGAAAAACTGTTTTTT. The full variable domain, completed using reference TRBV7-9 and TRBJ1-4, is DTGVSQNPRHKITKRGQNVTFRCDPISEHNRLYWYRQTLGQGPEFLTYFQNEAQLEKSRLLSDRFSAERPKGSFSTLEIQRTEQGDSAMYLCASRITGRDEKLFFGSGTQLSVL.